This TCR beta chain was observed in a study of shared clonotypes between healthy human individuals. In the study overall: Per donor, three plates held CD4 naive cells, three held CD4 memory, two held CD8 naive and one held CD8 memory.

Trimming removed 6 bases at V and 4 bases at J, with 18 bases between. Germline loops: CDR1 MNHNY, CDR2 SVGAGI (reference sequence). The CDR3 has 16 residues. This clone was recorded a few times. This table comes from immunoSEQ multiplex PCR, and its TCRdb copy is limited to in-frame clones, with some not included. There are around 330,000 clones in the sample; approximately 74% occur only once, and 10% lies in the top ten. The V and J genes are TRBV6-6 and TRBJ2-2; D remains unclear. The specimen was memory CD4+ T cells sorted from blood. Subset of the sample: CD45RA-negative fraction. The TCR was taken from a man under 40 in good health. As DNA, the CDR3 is TGTGCCAGCAGCCGTTGGGTTAGGCAGCTCACCGGGGAGCTGTTTTTT. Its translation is CASSRWVRQLTGELFF.